The T cell receptor beta chain described here comes from a study of OX40 agonist ivuxolimab in advanced cancers. The wider study: 40% to 50% of patients had received prior checkpoint inhibitor therapy.

Study-wide results and limits: With doses of 0.1 to 3.0 mg/kg, CD4+ and CD8+ blood T cells had undergone clonal expansion by week 6. Researchers did not determine the expanded peripheral T cells' antigen specificity.

The sample holds one count of this clone. Its antigen is not identified. The protocol was immunoSEQ multiplex PCR, while the TCRdb copy is restricted to in-frame clones and leaves out a portion. The profile shows about 84,000 clones, about nine tenths of them singletons. Trimming at V came to 2 bases and at J to 5 bases, leaving 5 bases not matched to a gene. The CDR3 is made up of 14 amino acids. Germline-derived CDR1 and CDR2 are GTSNPN and SVGIG (reference sequence). Blood got drawn at baseline, again on cycle 4 day 1, and then on cycle 7 day 1. V is TRBV30 and J is TRBJ2-5, with 10 positions matching TRBD1. The sample here was CD4+ or CD8+ T cells sorted from blood, taken in a trial of the OX40 agonist ivuxolimab. The source is an adult with an advanced solid tumor such as melanoma, head and neck, liver or kidney cancer. CDR3: CAWSPGQGMETQYF. The CDR3 region has the DNA TGTGCCTGGAGTCCGGGACAGGGGATGGAGACCCAGTACTTC.